Below, 8 T cell receptor beta chains from the same sample are listed, as sequenced in a study of Ad26.COV2.S vaccination and SARS-CoV-2 variants. Treatment: roughly 19 received Ad26.COV2.S at low or high dose, single or two shots; 5 received placebo; per-sample allocation not given. Samples analyzed were those drawn on day 63 after the first vaccine or placebo injection. Using immunoSEQ multiplex PCR, the repertoire was profiled, and TCRdb retains in-frame clones only, with some absent. Of about 400,000 clones in the sample, approximately 90% are singletons; the top ten hold around 1.9%. Sequenced here: peripheral blood, sampled in a trial of Ad26.COV2.S vaccine versus placebo. All receptors come from a person between 18 and 60 years old who received the Ad26.COV2.S COVID-19 vaccine or a placebo.

This chain uses TRBV20-1 with TRBJ1-4, with no clear D. There are 15 residues in the CDR3. Between the trimmed V and J ends, which lost 3 bases and 8 bases, there was a span of 19 bases. CDR1 and CDR2 (germline): DFQATT, SNEGSKA (reference sequence). The CDR3: CSASDFRRESEKLFF. CDR3 nucleotide sequence: TGCAGTGCTAGTGATTTCAGGCGGGAGTCGGAAAAACTGTTTTTT.

The rearrangement uses TRBV3-1 (or the pseudogene TRBV3-2) and TRBJ2-7, with 11 bases lining up with TRBD1. This CDR3 comprises 15 residues. V shed 5 bases and J 4 bases; nucleotides not matched to a gene: 7. CDR1 is LGHDT and CDR2 is YNNKEL in the germline V gene (reference sequence). Here the CDR3 DNA reads TGTGCCAGCAGCAAGGGACAGGGGGAAGTGTACGAGCAGTACTTC. Translating it yields CASSKGQGEVYEQYF.

This sequence joins TRBV11-3 and TRBJ1-1, with D perhaps matching TRBD1 (5 bases). This CDR3 has 14 amino acids. Trimming took off 5 bases at V and 5 bases at J, with 15 bases between the two ends. The V gene's germline CDR1 is SGHNT and CDR2 YENEEA. As DNA, the CDR3 is TGTGCCAGCAGCGTTAGCCAGGGAGGGACTGAAGCTTTCTTT. Translation gives CASSVSQGGTEAFF.

This clone has a handful of counts. In nucleotides, the CDR3 is TGCGCCAGCAGCTTGGGGGACTACACCGGGGAGCTGTTTTTT. Protein sequence: CASSLGDYTGELFF. The chain combines TRBV5-1 with TRBJ2-2; tentative D call: TRBD2 (6 bases). This CDR3 has 14 residues. The ends were cut back, 0 bases at V and 3 bases at J, with 6 bases in the middle. The germline V gene encodes CDR1 SGHRS and CDR2 YFSETQ.

V is TRBV7-9 and J is TRBJ1-1, with no clear D. This CDR3 has 13 residues. The germline CDR1 and CDR2 sequences are SEHNR and FQNEAQ (reference sequence). V was pared by 7 bases and J by 5 bases, with 14 bases between. In DNA, the CDR3 is TGTGCCAGCACGATGGAGGTGGGTACTGAAGCTTTCTTT. It yields the protein CASTMEVGTEAFF.

The chain employs TRBV5-1 and TRBJ2-2; 9 bases line up with TRBD1. Germline lookup yields CDR1 SGHRS and CDR2 YFSETQ. The V gene end was trimmed by 4 bases and the J gene end by 4 bases; junction bases not matched to a gene: 2. This CDR3 spans 14 amino acids. The CDR3 here is CASSQQGATGELFF. Here the CDR3 DNA reads TGCGCCAGCAGCCAACAGGGGGCCACCGGGGAGCTGTTTTTT. The full variable domain, its missing parts supplied by reference TRBV5-1 and TRBJ2-2, is KAGVTQTPRYLIKTRGQQVTLSCSPISGHRSVSWYQQTPGQGLQFLFEYFSETQRNKGNFPGRFSGRQFSNSRSEMNVSTLELGDSALYLCASSQQGATGELFFGEGSRLTVL.

The gene calls are TRBV4-2 and TRBJ2-5; possibly TRBD1 for D (6 bases). CDR3 length equals 15 residues. Deletions cut 3 bases from V and 3 bases from J, with 14 bases between. From germline, CDR1 is LGHNA and CDR2 YNFKEQ. The CDR3 loop is CASSHSGQSKETQYF. In DNA form, the CDR3 reads TGTGCCAGCAGCCATTCCGGACAGTCTAAAGAGACCCAGTACTTC.

This chain joins TRBV9 and TRBJ1-4, with TRBD1 matching over 8 bases. Germline V gives CDR1 SGDLS, CDR2 YYNGEE. Trimming at V came to 1 base and at J to 6 bases, leaving 5 bases not matched to a gene. The CDR3 is 15 residues long. The CDR3 coding sequence is TGTGCCAGCAGCGTATCGGGCAGGGGGCATGAAAAACTGTTTTTT. Protein sequence: CASSVSGRGHEKLFF.